This TCR beta chain was captured in a study of T cells in Graves' hyperthyroidism and ophthalmopathy. Amplified TCR beta CDR3 regions derived from RNA transcripts. HTBI primers were used for first-round RT-PCR of the TCR CDR3. TCRdb reprocessed the multiplex PCR reads via MiXCR and lists one record per CDR3 protein. The table records more than 500,000 distinct CDR3 sequences, 15% to 20% of them present only once. A lack of ophthalmopathy progression within 18 months defined stable Graves' hyperthyroidism. Uncontrolled infection, other autoimmune disease, pregnancy and lactation each barred patients from inclusion. PBMCs came from more than 9.5 ml fresh peripheral blood. This clonotype has a count of ten or more. The CDR3 runs to 14 residues. Between the trimmed V and J ends, which lost 3 bases and 3 bases, there was a span of 12 bases. Germline V gene lookup returns CDR1 GTSNPN and CDR2 SVGIG (reference sequence).

This chain connects TRBV30 to TRBJ1-5; a possible D gene is TRBD1 (6 bases). The TCR comes from a woman in her thirties with Graves' hyperthyroidism. Sequencing was performed on blood. CDR3 sequence: CAWRGGQINQPQHF. The CDR3 coding sequence is TGTGCCTGGAGGGGAGGACAGATCAATCAGCCCCAGCATTTT.